This record concerns one T cell receptor beta chain sequence. The data stem from a study of blood T cell repertoires in COVID-19. Overall study context: PBMCs, B-cell-depleted T cells, or T cells provided the cDNA or gDNA that made up the material.

The method was immunoSEQ multiplex PCR; TCRdb's version includes in-frame clones alone and lacks a portion of them. The sample includes 300,000 to 350,000 clones, nearly 90% of them seen just once. CDR1 and CDR2 from the germline V gene are SNHLY and FYNNEI. V lost 6 bases, J lost 1 base, and 21 bases lay in between. The CDR3 is 17 amino acids. The TCR was taken from a woman aged 25 to 39 who had recovered from COVID-19. Specimen: PBMCs or T cells enriched from blood (not recorded which). V gene TRBV2 combines with J gene TRBJ1-1; weak D call: TRBD1 (5 bases). The CDR3 reads CASRVFQGSRSNTEAFF. CDR3 in DNA: TGTGCCAGCAGAGTTTTTCAGGGTTCCCGATCGAACACTGAAGCTTTCTTT.